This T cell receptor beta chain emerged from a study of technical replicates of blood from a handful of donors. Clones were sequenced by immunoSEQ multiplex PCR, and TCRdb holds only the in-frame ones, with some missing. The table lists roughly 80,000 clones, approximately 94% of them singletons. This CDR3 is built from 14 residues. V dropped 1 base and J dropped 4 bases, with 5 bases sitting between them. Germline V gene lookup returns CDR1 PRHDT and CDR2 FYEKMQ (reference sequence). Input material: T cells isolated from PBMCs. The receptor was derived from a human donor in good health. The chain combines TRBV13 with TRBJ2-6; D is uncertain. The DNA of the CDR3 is TGTGCCAGCAGCTTAGCGACAGGGGCCAACGTCCTGACTTTC. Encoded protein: CASSLATGANVLTF.